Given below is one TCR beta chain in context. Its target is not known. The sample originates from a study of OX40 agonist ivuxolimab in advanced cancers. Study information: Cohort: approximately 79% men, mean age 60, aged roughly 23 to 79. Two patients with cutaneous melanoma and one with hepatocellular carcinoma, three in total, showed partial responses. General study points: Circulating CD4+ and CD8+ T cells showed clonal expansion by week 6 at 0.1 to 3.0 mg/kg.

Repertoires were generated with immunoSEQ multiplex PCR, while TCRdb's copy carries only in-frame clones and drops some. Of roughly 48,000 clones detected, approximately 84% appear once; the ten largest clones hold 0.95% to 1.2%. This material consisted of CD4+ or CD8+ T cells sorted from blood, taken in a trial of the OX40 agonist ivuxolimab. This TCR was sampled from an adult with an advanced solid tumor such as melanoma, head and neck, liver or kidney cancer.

The CDR3 sequence is CASSFDKPTDTQYF. CDR3 bases: TGCGCCAGCAGCTTTGACAAACCCACAGATACGCAGTATTTT. The chain recombines TRBV5-1 with TRBJ2-3; D unclear. Germline assignment: CDR1 SGHRS and CDR2 YFSETQ. The CDR3 covers 14 residues. The V end lost 2 bases, the J end lost 2 bases, and 9 bases lay between the germline ends.